This TCR beta chain derives from a study of CXCR3-negative and CXCR3-positive naive CD8 T cells (dated by TCRdb to between 2017 and 2020). About the investigation overall: In total, around 140 million TRB reads were obtained, or roughly 1.5 +/- 0.3 million reads per library. Diversity and physicochemical repertoire analyses were performed on about 12 donors pooled from two independent experiments. Naive subsets from about five donors and memory cells from 3 donors were included in the TRBV-TRBJ cluster analysis.

The data were produced on a NextSeq 550. The Human TCR Profiling Kit (MiLaboratory) was used to prepare UMI-labeled 5' RACE TRB cDNA libraries. The full amount of extracted RNA was used for cDNA synthesis, and the full amount of resulting cDNA was used for PCR amplification. The libraries were made side by side, with each library going through the same number of PCR cycles. As for how the authors treated the data: With a requirement of at least two reads per UMI, MIGEC and MiXCR extracted about 48,000 +/- 9,800 unique UMI-labeled TRB cDNA molecules per library. On average, approximately 40,000 +/- 10,000 functional in-frame TRB CDR3 nucleotide clonotypes lacking stop codons were found per library. Diversity metrics, including normalized Shannon-Wiener and Chao1, were computed in VDJtools after downsampling to 5000 UMI-labeled TRB molecules per sample. VDJtools computed clonotype-size-weighted physicochemical properties of the central five CDR3 residues: interaction energy, strength, volume and Kidera factor 4. TCRdb reprocessed the sequencing reads and holds a single record per CDR3 protein sequence, with no DNA. The V and J calls come from TCRdb's annotation, not from the publication. This sample's records show 35,000 to 40,000 distinct CDR3 sequences. The ten most abundant clones make up more than 14% of the sample.

The germline V gene gives CDR1 as MDHEN and CDR2 as SYDVKM. The CDR3 spans 11 residues, from the cysteine through the phenylalanine. Only the protein is on record. The full study reports these points: Within the same donor, TRBV-TRBJ usage looked similar between naive CXCR3-negative and CXCR3-positive cells, but memory cells had distinct patterns. Because surface CD5, which has been linked to self-reactivity in mice, was comparable between naive subsets, TCR interaction strength was also inferred from TRB CDR3 physicochemical properties. CXCR3 expression partially decreased after cryopreservation, so most assays used freshly isolated PBMCs. Comparably high repertoire diversity was found in both naive subsets, whereas much lower repertoire diversity was found in memory CD8+ T cells.

As for this clonotype: No antigen is known for it.

Each CD8+ T cell subset was flow-sorted in triplicate, with fewer than 350,000 cells per subset placed directly into RLT lysis buffer. Peripheral blood mononuclear cells were isolated from buffy coats by standard density gradient centrifugation. Total RNA was extracted from sorted cells with an RNeasy Mini Kit. The clonotype originates from a human donor in good health. Some clones in this sample may be carry-over from other donors' samples. The chain was built from TRBV28 and TRBJ2-7; lacking DNA, the TRBD1 call made by TCRdb goes unchecked. The source material was memory CD8+ T cells from blood. Explained via the paper, the cell subset or site label denotes: conventional CD8+ memory T cells (TMEM), sorted as controls. The CDR3 has the sequence CASSPLFEQYF.